This record covers a single TCR beta chain. The antigen remains unidentified. This entry is derived from a study of T cell responses to AZD1222 COVID-19 vaccine. Study observations and caveats: Spike-specific TCR breadth rose after two AZD1222 doses, and depth rose as well. Among the donors, most were white British and more were female, and clonal diversity was possibly underestimated.

CDR3 length: 11 amino acids. The germline V gene has CDR1 MNHNY and CDR2 SVGAGI (reference sequence). V was pared by 5 bases and J by 8 bases, with 2 bases of the junction left unmatched. This table comes from immunoSEQ multiplex PCR, and its TCRdb copy is limited to in-frame clones, with some not included. The sample contains approximately 120,000 clones, roughly 91% of which appear only once. Source: peripheral blood, taken on day 0 of MenACWY control vaccination. This rearrangement joins TRBV6-6 to TRBJ1-1, with 7 bases lining up with TRBD1. This receptor was obtained from an adult in good health. The CDR3 DNA follows: TGTGCCAGCAGTATGACAGGGGAAGCTTTCTTT. Translated, it gives CASSMTGEAFF.